Shown below are 13 T cell receptor beta chains from a single sample sequenced in a study of CD8 T cells in ankylosing spondylitis. TCRdb ran MiXCR on the 5' RACE reads and lists one entry per CDR3 protein. The table has approximately 140,000 distinct CDR3 sequences, under 45% seen once. Sequenced sample: synovial fluid, either unsorted or a sorted T cell fraction (not recorded which). The receptors here all came from a male donor with ankylosing spondylitis.

J is TRBJ2-1 and V is TRBV18, with 13 bases identical to TRBD2. Germline V CDR1 and CDR2: KGHSH, LQKENI. V was clipped by 3 bases and J by 6 bases; unmatched bases: 8. CDR3 length: 17 amino acids. This CDR3 is CASSPLAGTSGVNEQFF. The CDR3 DNA follows: TGTGCCAGCTCACCGCTCGCCGGGACTAGCGGGGTCAATGAGCAGTTCTTC.

CDR3 sequence: CASSYPGLLKREKLFF. The CDR3 bases are TGCGCCAGCAGCTATCCGGGACTTTTAAAAAGAGAAAAACTGTTTTTT. The V gene is TRBV5-1, the J gene TRBJ1-4; D possibly corresponds to TRBD1 (5 bases). The germline CDR1 and CDR2 sequences are SGHRS and YFSETQ. This CDR3 is built from 16 residues. Deletions cut 3 bases from V and 8 bases from J, with 20 bases between.

This clonotype was seen only a few times. The V and J genes are TRBV11-2 and TRBJ2-5; 7 bases align to TRBD1. The J segment lost 1 base and the V segment lost 4 bases, leaving 3 bases of the junction unmatched. This CDR3 region has 14 residues. The germline gives CDR1 SGHAT, CDR2 FQNNGV. The CDR3 loop is CASSSWDSQETQYF. The CDR3 region has the DNA TGTGCCAGCAGCTCCTGGGACAGCCAAGAGACCCAGTACTTC.

The chain recombines TRBV29-1 with TRBJ1-2, with D possibly matching TRBD1 (6 bases). This CDR3 is 13 amino acids long. From germline, CDR1 is SQVTM and CDR2 ANQGSEA. Trimming left V 3 bases short and J 0 bases short, with 8 bases between. This CDR3 reads CSVEDSSNYGYTF. CDR3 DNA: TGCAGCGTTGAGGACAGCTCTAACTATGGCTACACCTTC. Full variable domain (outside the CDR3, taken from reference TRBV29-1 and TRBJ1-2): SAVISQKPSRDICQRGTSLTIQCQVDSQVTMMFWYRQQPGQSLTLIATANQGSEATYESGFVIDKFPISRPNLTFSTLTVSNMSPEDSSIYLCSVEDSSNYGYTFGSGTRLTVV.

This clonotype turned up a few times. The gene calls are TRBV7-9 and TRBJ2-1, with D possibly being TRBD1 (6 bases). Germline V gene sequence: CDR1 SEHNR, CDR2 FQNEAQ (reference sequence). V was trimmed by 5 bases and J by 1 base, leaving 12 bases between them. CDR3 size: 15 residues. The CDR3 nucleotides read TGTGCCAGCAGCCGCCAAGGGGGTTCCTACAATGAGCAGTTCTTC. Its translation is CASSRQGGSYNEQFF.

In DNA form, the CDR3 reads TGTGCCAGCAGCTTATATGGCGGGAGGGCCTACGAGCAGTACTTC. This encodes CASSLYGGRAYEQYF. The chain recombines TRBV7-3 with TRBJ2-7; 9 bases fit TRBD2. The CDR3 covers 15 residues. V was clipped by 2 bases and J by 2 bases; unmatched bases: 4. In germline, CDR1 is SGHTA, CDR2 FQGTGA.

This clonotype was seen a handful of times. The genes are TRBV4-1 and TRBJ2-1; TRBD2 aligns across 12 bases. From germline, CDR1 is MGHRA and CDR2 YSYEKL. The CDR3 extends over 16 amino acids. V gave up 3 bases and J gave up 8 bases; unmatched junction bases: 8. CDR3 DNA sequence: TGCGCCAGCAGCCAGGTGGGACTAGCGGGTCGCGATGAGCAGTTCTTC. It specifies CASSQVGLAGRDEQFF.

The chain recombines TRBV7-9 with TRBJ2-3; maybe TRBD2 (6 bases). Germline assignment: CDR1 SEHNR and CDR2 FQNEAQ (reference sequence). The CDR3 contains 15 residues. Between the trimmed V and J ends, which lost 1 base and 5 bases, there was a span of 13 bases. The CDR3 coding sequence is TGTGCCAGCAGCTTAGTTGCGGGCGGGGTAGATACGCAGTATTTT. Its translation: CASSLVAGGVDTQYF.

The CDR3 bases are TGTGCCAGCAGCCGCACAGGGGTGGAAGGGACCCAGTACTTC. Amino acid sequence: CASSRTGVEGTQYF. The V call is TRBV5-4, the J call TRBJ2-5, with 7 bases that match TRBD1. J gave up 7 bases and V 4 bases, and 10 bases lay outside the gene matches. The CDR3 is 14 residues long. Germline CDR1 and CDR2: SGHNT and YYREEE (reference sequence).

As for this clonotype: The junction shows a germline mismatch at one end, possibly a read error. The V call is TRBV7-9, the J call TRBJ2-2, with 11 bases fitting TRBD2. Germline V gives CDR1 SEHNR, CDR2 FQNEAQ (reference sequence). The CDR3 is 15 residues long. In DNA, the CDR3 is TGTGCCAGCAGCGTAGCGGGGGGGCCCACCGGGGAGCTGTTTTTT. Translated: CASSVAGGPTGELFF. Based on the CDR3 plus reference TRBV7-9 and TRBJ2-2, the full variable domain is DTGVSQNPRHKITKRGQNVTFRCDPISEHNRLYWYRQTLGQGPEFLTYFQNEAQLEKSRLLSDRFSAERPKGSFSTLEIQRTEQGDSAMYLCASSVAGGPTGELFFGEGSRLTVL.

This clonotype has ten or more counts. V and J are TRBV7-9 and TRBJ2-1, with D maybe TRBD1 (5 bases). V dropped 1 base and J dropped 8 bases, with 12 bases sitting between them. The germline CDR1 and CDR2 sequences are SEHNR and FQNEAQ (reference sequence). This CDR3 region has 14 residues. The CDR3, as DNA: TGTGCCAGCAGCTTAGACCCTAAAGGGGATGAGCAGTTCTTC. Residues: CASSLDPKGDEQFF.

V is TRBV4-1 and J is TRBJ2-7; no reliable D call. The germline gives CDR1 MGHRA, CDR2 YSYEKL. This CDR3 has 16 amino acids. Trimming left V 8 bases short and J 3 bases short, with 23 bases between. The CDR3 DNA sequence: TGCGCCAGCCCCCAAGAAGGGCGATACAACAGCTACGAGCAGTACTTC. As protein: CASPQEGRYNSYEQYF.

The chain links TRBV20-1 to TRBJ2-7, with 7 bases fitting TRBD2. The ends lost 0 bases at V and 0 bases at J; junction bases unmatched: 11. From germline, CDR1 is DFQATT and CDR2 SNEGSKA (reference sequence). The CDR3 has 17 amino acids. The CDR3 spells CSARDLTSPSISYEQYF. The CDR3, as DNA: TGCAGTGCTAGAGATCTGACTAGCCCCTCCATCTCCTACGAGCAGTACTTC.